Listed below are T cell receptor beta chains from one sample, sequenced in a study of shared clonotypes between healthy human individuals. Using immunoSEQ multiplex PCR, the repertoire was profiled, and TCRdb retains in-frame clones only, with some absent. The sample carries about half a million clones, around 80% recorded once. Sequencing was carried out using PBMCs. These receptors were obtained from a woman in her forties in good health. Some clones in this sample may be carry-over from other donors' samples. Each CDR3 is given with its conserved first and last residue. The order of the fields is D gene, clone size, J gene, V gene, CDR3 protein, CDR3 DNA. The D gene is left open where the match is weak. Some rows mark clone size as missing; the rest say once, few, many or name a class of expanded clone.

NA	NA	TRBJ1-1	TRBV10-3	CAISESEVRRTEAFF	TGTGCCATCAGTGAGTCGGAGGTTCGGAGAACTGAAGCTTTCTTT
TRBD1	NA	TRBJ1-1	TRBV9	CASSAGGQMNTEAFF	TGTGCCAGCAGCGCTGGGGGACAGATGAACACTGAAGCTTTCTTT
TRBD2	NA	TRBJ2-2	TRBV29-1	CSYGLAGGPTSGELFF	TGCAGCTATGGACTAGCGGGAGGGCCGACCTCCGGGGAGCTGTTTTTT
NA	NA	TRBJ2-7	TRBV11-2	CASSSSGAGYEQYF	TGTGCCAGCAGCTCAAGCGGAGCCGGGTACGAGCAGTACTTC
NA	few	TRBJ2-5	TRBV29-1	CSAQPGANEETQYF	TGCAGCGCACAACCAGGGGCAAACGAAGAGACCCAGTACTTC
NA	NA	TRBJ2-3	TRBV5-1	CASREGLNTDTQYF	TGCGCCAGCAGGGAGGGACTGAACACAGATACGCAGTATTTT
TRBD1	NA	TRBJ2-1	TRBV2	CASKRDSHNEQFF	TGTGCCAGCAAGAGGGACAGCCACAATGAGCAGTTCTTC
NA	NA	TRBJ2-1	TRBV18	CASSPSGLSYNEQFF	TGTGCCAGCTCACCAAGCGGGCTCTCCTACAATGAGCAGTTCTTC
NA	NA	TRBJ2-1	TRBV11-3	CASSLPYDNEQFF	TGTGCCAGCAGCTTACCGTATGACAATGAGCAGTTCTTC
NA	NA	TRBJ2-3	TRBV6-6	CASSYARGHETDTQYF	TGTGCCAGCAGTTATGCCCGGGGCCACGAAACAGATACGCAGTATTTT
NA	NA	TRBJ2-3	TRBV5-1	CASSLLGITDTQYF	TGCGCCAGCAGCTTGTTAGGGATCACAGATACGCAGTATTTT
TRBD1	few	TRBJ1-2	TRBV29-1	CSVGQGHGYTF	TGCAGCGTCGGACAGGGGCATGGCTACACCTTC
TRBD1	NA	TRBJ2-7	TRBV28	CASSLADRVGHEQYF	TGTGCCAGCAGTTTAGCGGACAGGGTGGGACACGAGCAGTACTTC